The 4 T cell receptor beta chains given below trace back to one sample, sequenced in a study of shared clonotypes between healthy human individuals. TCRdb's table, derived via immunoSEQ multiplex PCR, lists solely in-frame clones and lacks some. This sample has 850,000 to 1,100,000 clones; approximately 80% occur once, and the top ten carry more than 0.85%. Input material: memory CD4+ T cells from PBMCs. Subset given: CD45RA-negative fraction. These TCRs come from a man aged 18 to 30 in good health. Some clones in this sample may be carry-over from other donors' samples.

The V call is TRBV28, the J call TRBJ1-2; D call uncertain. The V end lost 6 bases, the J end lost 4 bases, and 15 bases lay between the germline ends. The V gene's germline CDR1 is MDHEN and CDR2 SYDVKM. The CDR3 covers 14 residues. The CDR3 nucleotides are TGTGCCAGCAGGGTTCAGGCGGATACCTATGGCTACACCTTC. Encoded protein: CASRVQADTYGYTF.

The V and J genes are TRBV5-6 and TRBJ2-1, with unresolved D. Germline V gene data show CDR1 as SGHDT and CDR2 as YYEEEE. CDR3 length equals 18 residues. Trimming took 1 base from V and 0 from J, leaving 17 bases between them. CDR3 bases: TGTGCCAGCAGCTTGAGAAGGAGCAGCCAAAGCTCCTACAATGAGCAGTTCTTC. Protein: CASSLRRSSQSSYNEQFF.

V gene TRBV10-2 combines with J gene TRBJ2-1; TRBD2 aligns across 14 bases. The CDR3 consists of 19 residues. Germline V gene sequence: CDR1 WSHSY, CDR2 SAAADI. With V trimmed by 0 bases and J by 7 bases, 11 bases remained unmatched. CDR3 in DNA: TGCGCCAGCAGTGAGTCAGGACTAGCGGGAGGTGCTGTGGGAAATGAGCAGTTCTTC. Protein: CASSESGLAGGAVGNEQFF.

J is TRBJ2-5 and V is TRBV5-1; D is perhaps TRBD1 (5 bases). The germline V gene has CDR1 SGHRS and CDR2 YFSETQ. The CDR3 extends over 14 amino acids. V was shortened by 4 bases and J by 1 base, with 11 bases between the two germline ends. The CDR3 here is CASSTDNPQETQYF. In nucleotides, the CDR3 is TGCGCCAGCAGCACGGACAACCCCCAAGAGACCCAGTACTTC.